The source of this T cell receptor (beta chain) is a study of monozygotic twins with inflammatory bowel disease. TCRdb re-called the 5' RACE reads and catalogs CDR3 proteins one per entry, DNA excluded. This sample carries around 380,000 distinct CDR3 sequences, with approximately 2.3% going to the ten biggest clones. The CDR3 contains 14 residues. Per the germline V gene, CDR1 is MGHDK and CDR2 is SYGVNS. The receptor was isolated from a human donor with ulcerative colitis or Crohn's disease, or a healthy co-twin of an affected twin (not recorded which). Sequenced sample: blood. The chain links TRBV25-1 to TRBJ1-2; TCRdb's D call of TRBD1 is untestable without DNA. The CDR3 sequence: CASTPGGLDYGYTF.